Shown below are 8 T cell receptor beta chains from a single sample sequenced in a study of blood T cell repertoires in COVID-19. This table comes from immunoSEQ multiplex PCR, and its TCRdb copy is limited to in-frame clones, with some not included. Of about 190,000 clones in the sample, under 90% were seen once. Source material: peripheral blood. The receptors here all came from a woman at least 80 years old with active or convalescent COVID-19.

The genes are TRBV7-2 and TRBJ2-7; 13 nucleotides align to TRBD2. The CDR3 is 18 residues long. Germline V gene data show CDR1 as SGHTA and CDR2 as FQGNSA. Unmatched junction bases numbered 13, after V lost 5 bases and J lost 3 bases. The CDR3 region is CASSPRLLAGGVDYEQYF. The CDR3 DNA follows: TGTGCCAGCAGCCCTAGGCTACTAGCGGGAGGGGTGGACTACGAGCAGTACTTC.

The CDR3 sequence: CATSREVRGLGAFF. In nucleotides, the CDR3 is TGTGCCACCAGCAGAGAAGTCAGGGGGTTGGGAGCTTTCTTT. The chain is built from TRBV15 and TRBJ1-1; 7 bases are shared with TRBD1. CDR3 length: 14 amino acids. CDR1 LNHNV and CDR2 YYDKDF come from the germline V gene (reference sequence). V dropped 0 bases and J dropped 10; count of bases not matched to a gene: 8.

The rearrangement links TRBV28 to TRBJ2-1; 7 nucleotides match TRBD2. The length of the CDR3 is 16 residues. Germline CDR1 and CDR2: MDHEN and SYDVKM. The trim removed 5 bases at V and 4 bases at J, leaving 11 bases unmatched. CDR3 sequence (DNA): TGTGCCAGCAGTCCCGCTAGCGGAGGGAGGTACAATGAGCAGTTCTTC. It encodes CASSPASGGRYNEQFF.

This rearrangement joins TRBV5-5 to TRBJ2-6; TRBD1 is a possible D gene (6 bases). CDR3 length equals 15 residues. V was pared by 0 bases and J by 4 bases, with 8 bases between. CDR1 is SGHKS, CDR2 YYEKEE, per germline (reference sequence). DNA for the CDR3: TGTGCCAGCAGCTTGGCAGGGGTCGGGGCCAACGTCCTGACTTTC. It specifies CASSLAGVGANVLTF.

The chain employs TRBV9 and TRBJ2-3; the D gene is possibly TRBD2 (5 bases). Trimming removed 2 bases from V and 2 bases from J, with 18 bases in between. The length of the CDR3 is 17 residues. CDR1 and CDR2 from the germline V gene are SGDLS and YYNGEE. The CDR3 DNA is TGTGCCAGCAGCGTCGCCCCTAGCCTAGCAAACACAGATACGCAGTATTTT. It specifies CASSVAPSLANTDTQYF.

This chain connects TRBV11-2 to TRBJ2-5, with D possibly TRBD2 on 6 matching bases. The CDR3 is 13 residues long. Per the germline V gene, CDR1 is SGHAT and CDR2 is FQNNGV. V was pared by 5 bases and J by 4 bases, with 11 bases between. CDR3 in DNA: TGTGCCAGCAGCGGAGGGGTTGGAGAGACCCAGTACTTC. Its translation is CASSGGVGETQYF.

The rearrangement links TRBV5-4 to TRBJ1-2, with TRBD1 identical over 7 bases. The trim removed 2 bases at V and 0 bases at J, leaving 10 bases unmatched. Looked up from germline, CDR1 is SGHNT and CDR2 is YYREEE (reference sequence). The CDR3 length is 17 residues. CDR3 protein: CASSFAGRQGSNYGYTF. The CDR3 nucleotides are TGTGCCAGCAGCTTCGCCGGGCGACAGGGTTCTAACTATGGCTACACCTTC.

The count of this clone is one. The chain combines TRBV19 with TRBJ2-3, with 7 bases matching TRBD1. The CDR3 loop spans 14 amino acids. The germline V gene encodes CDR1 LNHDA and CDR2 SQIVND (reference sequence). Trimming took 4 bases from V and 1 from J; bases not matched to a gene: 2. In DNA form, the CDR3 reads TGTGCCAGTAGTACGCAGGGGGGCACAGATACGCAGTATTTT. Protein: CASSTQGGTDTQYF.